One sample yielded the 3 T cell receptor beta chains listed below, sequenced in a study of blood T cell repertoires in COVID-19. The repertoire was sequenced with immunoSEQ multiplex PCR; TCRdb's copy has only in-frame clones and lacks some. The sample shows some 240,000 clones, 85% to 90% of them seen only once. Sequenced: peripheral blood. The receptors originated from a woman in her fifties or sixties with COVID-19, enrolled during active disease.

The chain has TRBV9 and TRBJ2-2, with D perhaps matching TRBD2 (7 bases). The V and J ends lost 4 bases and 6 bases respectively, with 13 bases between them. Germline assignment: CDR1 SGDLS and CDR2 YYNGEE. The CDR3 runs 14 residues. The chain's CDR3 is CASSTRGAAGELFF. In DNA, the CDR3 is TGTGCCAGCAGCACCCGGGGGGCGGCCGGGGAGCTGTTTTTT.

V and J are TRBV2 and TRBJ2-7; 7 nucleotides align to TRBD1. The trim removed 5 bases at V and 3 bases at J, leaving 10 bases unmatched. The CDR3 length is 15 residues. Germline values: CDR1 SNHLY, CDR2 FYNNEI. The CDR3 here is CASSHRQGLDYEQYF. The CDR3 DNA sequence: TGTGCCAGCAGTCACAGACAGGGCCTCGACTACGAGCAGTACTTC.

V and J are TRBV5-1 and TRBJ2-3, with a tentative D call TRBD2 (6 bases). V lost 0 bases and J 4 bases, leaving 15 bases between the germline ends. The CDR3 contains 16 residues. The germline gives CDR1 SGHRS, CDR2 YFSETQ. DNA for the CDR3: TGCGCCAGCAGCTTGGCGGCGGGACGCGCCCCAGATACGCAGTATTTT. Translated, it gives CASSLAAGRAPDTQYF.